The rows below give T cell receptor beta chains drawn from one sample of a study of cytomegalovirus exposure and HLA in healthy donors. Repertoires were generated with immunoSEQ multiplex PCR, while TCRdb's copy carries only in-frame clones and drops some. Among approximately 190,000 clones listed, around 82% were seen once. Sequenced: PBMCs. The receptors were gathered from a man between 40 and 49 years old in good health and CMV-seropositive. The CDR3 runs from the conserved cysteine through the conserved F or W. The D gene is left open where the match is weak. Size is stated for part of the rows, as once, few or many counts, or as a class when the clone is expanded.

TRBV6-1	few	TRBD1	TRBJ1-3	CASSEDRGFSGNTIYF	TGTGCCAGCAGTGAAGACAGGGGCTTCTCTGGAAACACCATATATTTT
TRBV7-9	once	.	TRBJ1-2	CASSLEQTYGYTF	TGTGCCAGCAGCTTAGAACAGACCTATGGCTACACCTTC
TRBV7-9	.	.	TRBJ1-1	CASSLPRGINTEAFF	TGTGCCAGCAGCCTCCCCAGGGGAATTAACACTGAAGCTTTCTTT
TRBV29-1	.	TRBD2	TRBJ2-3	CSESGLAGHTDTQYF	TGCAGCGAGTCGGGACTAGCGGGACACACAGATACGCAGTATTTT
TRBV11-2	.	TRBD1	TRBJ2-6	CASSERTGPTSGANVLTF	TGTGCCAGCAGCGAAAGGACAGGGCCCACATCCGGGGCCAACGTCCTGACTTTC
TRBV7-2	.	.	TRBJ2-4	CASSSWSIQYF	TGTGCCAGCAGCTCCTGGAGCATTCAGTACTTC
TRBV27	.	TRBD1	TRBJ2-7	CASSLFGTVHEQYF	TGTGCCAGCAGTTTATTTGGGACAGTCCACGAGCAGTACTTC
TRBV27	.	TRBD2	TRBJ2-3	CASSPQAGLTDTQYF	TGTGCCAGCAGCCCCCAAGCGGGGCTTACAGATACGCAGTATTTT
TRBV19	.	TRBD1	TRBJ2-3	CASNTIPGQGVDTQYF	TGTGCCAGTAATACAATCCCGGGACAGGGTGTAGATACGCAGTATTTT
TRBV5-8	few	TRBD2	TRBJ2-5	CASSLAVTSGGETQYF	TGTGCCAGCAGCTTGGCCGTGACTAGCGGGGGGGAGACCCAGTACTTC
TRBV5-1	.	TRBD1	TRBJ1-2	CASSVGQGDGYTF	TGCGCCAGCAGCGTGGGACAGGGGGATGGCTACACCTTC
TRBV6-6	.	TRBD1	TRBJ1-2	CACKGGGIDNYGYTF	TGTGCCTGCAAAGGGGGCGGGATTGATAACTATGGCTACACCTTC
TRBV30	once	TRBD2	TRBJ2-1	CAWNKLARGFNEQFF	TGTGCCTGGAACAAACTAGCGAGGGGCTTTAATGAGCAGTTCTTC
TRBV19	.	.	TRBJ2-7	CASSHRTEQYF	TGTGCCAGTAGTCATCGGACAGAACAGTACTTC
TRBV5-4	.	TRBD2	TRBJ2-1	CASSLLPGGELNEQFF	TGTGCCAGCAGCTTGTTACCGGGAGGGGAGTTGAATGAGCAGTTCTTC
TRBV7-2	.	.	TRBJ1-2	CASSPGRPELYGYTF	TGTGCCAGCAGCCCCGGCAGACCGGAGCTCTATGGCTACACCTTC
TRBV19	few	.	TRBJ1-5	CASTPNGGSNQPQHF	TGTGCCAGTACCCCCAACGGCGGGAGCAATCAGCCCCAGCATTTT
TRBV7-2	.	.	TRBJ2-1	CASSLGPLSYNEQFF	TGTGCCAGCAGCTTAGGTCCCCTTTCCTACAATGAGCAGTTCTTC
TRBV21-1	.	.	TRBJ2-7	CALASGQFYEQYF	TGTGCCTTAGCTAGCGGGCAATTCTACGAGCAGTACTTC
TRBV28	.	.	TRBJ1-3	CASTSKPGNTIYF	TGTGCCAGCACATCAAAGCCCGGAAACACCATATATTTT
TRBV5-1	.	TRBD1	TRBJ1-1	CASSVQGGNTEAFF	TGCGCCAGCAGCGTCCAGGGGGGGAACACTGAAGCTTTCTTT
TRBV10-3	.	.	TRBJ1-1	CAISEKGDSEAFF	TGTGCCATCAGTGAGAAAGGGGATTCTGAAGCTTTCTTT